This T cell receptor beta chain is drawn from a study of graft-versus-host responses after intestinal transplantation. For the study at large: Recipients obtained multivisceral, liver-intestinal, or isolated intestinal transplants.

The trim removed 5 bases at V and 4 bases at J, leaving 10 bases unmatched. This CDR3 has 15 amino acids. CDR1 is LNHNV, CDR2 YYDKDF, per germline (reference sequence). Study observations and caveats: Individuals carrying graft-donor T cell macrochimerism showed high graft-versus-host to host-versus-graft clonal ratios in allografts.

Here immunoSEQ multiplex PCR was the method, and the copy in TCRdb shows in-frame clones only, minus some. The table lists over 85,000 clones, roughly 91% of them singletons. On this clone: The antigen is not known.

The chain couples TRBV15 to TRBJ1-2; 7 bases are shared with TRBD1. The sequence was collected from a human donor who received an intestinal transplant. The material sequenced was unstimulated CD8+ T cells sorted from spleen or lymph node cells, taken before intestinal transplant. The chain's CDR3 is CATSSLAGTAYGYTF. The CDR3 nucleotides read TGTGCCACCAGCTCCCTGGCCGGGACAGCCTATGGCTACACCTTC.